These 10 T cell receptor beta chains were all obtained from the same sample, sequenced in a study of PD-L1 blockade in urothelial cancer. TCRdb keeps only in-frame clones here, not all; method: immunoSEQ multiplex PCR. The data contain 29,000 or so clones, over 75% of them singletons. Sequences were derived from PBMCs, sampled around atezolizumab (anti-PD-L1) treatment. The receptors originated from a man between 50 and 59 years old with urothelial cancer.

V usage is TRBV6-5 and J usage is TRBJ2-5; 8 bases line up with TRBD2. V shed 3 bases and J 0 bases; nucleotides not matched to a gene: 6. The CDR3 has 16 residues. From germline, CDR1 is MNHEY and CDR2 SVGAGI. CDR3 loop: CASSYRGAGDQETQYF. CDR3 nucleotide sequence: TGTGCCAGCAGTTATCGAGGAGCGGGGGACCAAGAGACCCAGTACTTC.

As regards this clone: Other DNA sequences within the sample encode an identical CDR3. The rearrangement joins TRBV27 to TRBJ2-1, with TRBD2 matching 7 bases. With V trimmed by 9 bases and J by 0 bases, 2 bases remained unmatched. Germline V gene data show CDR1 as MNHEY and CDR2 as SMNVEV (reference sequence). CDR3 length equals 13 residues. For the CDR3, the DNA is TGTGCCAGTGGGAGGGGCTCCTACAATGAGCAGTTCTTC. Translating it yields CASGRGSYNEQFF.

The chain combines TRBV15 with TRBJ1-2; tentative D call: TRBD1 (6 bases). V lost 3 bases and J lost 2, with 13 bases in between. Germline assignment: CDR1 LNHNV and CDR2 YYDKDF (reference sequence). The CDR3 loop spans 15 amino acids. The CDR3 loop reads CATSRAGALNYGYTF. The CDR3 coding sequence is TGTGCCACCAGCAGGGCAGGGGCCCTCAACTATGGCTACACCTTC.

The chain couples TRBV14 to TRBJ2-7, with a possible D match to TRBD2 (5 bases). The CDR3 is 14 amino acids. Trimming took off 0 bases at V and 4 bases at J, with 10 bases between the two ends. The germline CDR1 and CDR2 sequences are SGHDN and FVKESK. DNA of the CDR3: TGTGCCAGCAGCCAAGATTTGCGGGTTTACGAGCAGTACTTC. It is translated as CASSQDLRVYEQYF.

This chain links TRBV10-1 with TRBJ2-7; 7 bases match TRBD2. Germline loops: CDR1 WNHNN, CDR2 SYGVQD (reference sequence). The CDR3 totals 14 residues. V gave up 3 bases and J gave up 5 bases; unmatched junction bases: 7. CDR3 sequence: CASSEAARGDEQYF. The CDR3 DNA is TGCGCCAGCAGTGAAGCGGCTCGGGGGGACGAGCAGTACTTC.

As regards this clone: At the DNA level, this CDR3 is encoded by other sequences in the same sample as well. V is TRBV9 and J is TRBJ2-2; TRBD1 matches 9 bases. V gave up 3 bases and J gave up 4 bases; unmatched junction bases: 4. CDR1 is SGDLS and CDR2 is YYNGEE in the germline V gene. The CDR3 is 15 amino acids. The CDR3 nucleotides are TGTGCCAGCAGCGCGGGACAGGGCTCCACCGGGGAGCTGTTTTTT. As protein: CASSAGQGSTGELFF. The entire variable domain, with the rest obtained from reference TRBV9 and TRBJ2-2, is as follows: DSGVTQTPKHLITATGQRVTLRCSPRSGDLSVYWYQQSLDQGLQFLIQYYNGEERAKGNILERFSAQQFPDLHSELNLSSLELGDSALYFCASSAGQGSTGELFFGEGSRLTVL.

This rearrangement joins TRBV4-1 to TRBJ2-1, with 15 bases identical to TRBD2. V shed 6 bases and J 7 bases; nucleotides not matched to a gene: 7. The CDR3 is 16 residues long. CDR1 is MGHRA, CDR2 YSYEKL, per germline. The CDR3 region is CASRPGLAGGGNEQFF. In DNA form, the CDR3 reads TGCGCCAGCAGACCCGGACTAGCGGGAGGGGGTAATGAGCAGTTCTTC.

This clone came up once. This sequence joins TRBV7-9 and TRBJ1-1; D gene ambiguous. The CDR3 consists of 16 residues. Trimming left V 1 base short and J 5 bases short, with 17 bases between. CDR1 and CDR2 (germline): SEHNR, FQNEAQ (reference sequence). The CDR3 bases are TGTGCCAGCAGCTTAGGACCCCCAGGAGGAGGTACTGAAGCTTTCTTT. Encoded protein: CASSLGPPGGGTEAFF.

The rearrangement joins TRBV18 to TRBJ1-5; a possible D gene is TRBD1 (5 bases). Trimming took off 2 bases at V and 7 bases at J, with 15 bases between the two ends. The CDR3 consists of 15 residues. Per germline, CDR1 KGHSH and CDR2 LQKENI. CDR3 residues: CASSPDQGLGQPQHF. As DNA, the CDR3 is TGTGCCAGCTCACCAGACCAGGGATTGGGGCAGCCCCAGCATTTT.

The rearrangement links TRBV30 to TRBJ2-3, with a tentative D call TRBD2 (6 bases). This CDR3 spans 16 amino acids. Germline assignment: CDR1 GTSNPN and CDR2 SVGIG (reference sequence). The V end was cut by 2 bases, the J end by 2 bases, with 17 bases between. CDR3 nucleotide sequence: TGTGCCTGGAGTAACGGAGGGCGACGCGACACAGATACGCAGTATTTT. Translated, it gives CAWSNGGRRDTDTQYF. Together with reference TRBV30 and TRBJ2-3, the CDR3 gives the full variable domain: SQTIHQWPATLVQPVGSPLSLECTVEGTSNPNLYWYRQAAGRGLQLLFYSVGIGQISSEVPQNLSASRPQDRQFILSSKKLLLSDSGFYLCAWSNGGRRDTDTQYFGPGTRLTVL.